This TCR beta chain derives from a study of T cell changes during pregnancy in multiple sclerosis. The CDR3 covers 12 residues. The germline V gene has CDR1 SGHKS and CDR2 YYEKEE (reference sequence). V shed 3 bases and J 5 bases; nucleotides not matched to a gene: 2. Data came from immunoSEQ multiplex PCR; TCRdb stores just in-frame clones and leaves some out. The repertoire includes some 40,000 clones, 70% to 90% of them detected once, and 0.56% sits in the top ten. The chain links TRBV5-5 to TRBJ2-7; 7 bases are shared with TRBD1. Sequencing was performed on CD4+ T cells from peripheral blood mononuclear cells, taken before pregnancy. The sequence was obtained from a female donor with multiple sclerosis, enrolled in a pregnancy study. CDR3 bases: TGTGCCAGCAGCTGGGGGACAGACGAGCAGTACTTC. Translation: CASSWGTDEQYF. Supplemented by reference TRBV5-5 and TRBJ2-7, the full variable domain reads DAGVTQSPTHLIKTRGQQVTLRCSPISGHKSVSWYQQVLGQGPQFIFQYYEKEERGRGNFPDRFSARQFPNYSSELNVNALLLGDSALYLCASSWGTDEQYFGPGTRLTVT.